The source of this T cell receptor beta chain is a study of cytomegalovirus exposure and HLA in healthy donors. Study results and limitations: Listed as cytomegalovirus-associated were 150 to 200 TCR beta chains. TCR beta V- and J-gene trimming was later associated with a missense DCLRE1C variant.

Primers included in the PCR were 60 Vbeta and 13 Jbeta primers. The data were produced by immunoSEQ multiplex PCR, yet TCRdb's version contains in-frame clones alone and is incomplete. The sample has about 170,000 clones, approximately 79% seen once. As for this clone: Its antigen remains unidentified.

Germline V lookup: CDR1 GTSNPN, CDR2 SVGIG (reference sequence). V lost 5 bases to trimming and J lost 6 bases; unmatched junction nucleotides: 2. The CDR3 extends over 13 amino acids. Source material: PBMCs. The chain couples TRBV30 to TRBJ1-5, with TRBD1 matching 12 bases. The origin of this receptor is a male donor in good health and CMV-seronegative. The CDR3 sequence is CAWSGQGAQPQHF. DNA for the CDR3: TGTGCCTGGTCGGGACAGGGGGCTCAGCCCCAGCATTTT.